The source of this TCR beta chain is a study of T cells in Graves' hyperthyroidism and ophthalmopathy. RNA transcripts gave rise to amplified TCR beta CDR3 regions. In the first-round RT-PCR of the TCR CDR3, the HTBI primer set was used. TCRdb itself ran the multiplex PCR reads through MiXCR, one entry per CDR3 protein. The table records some 600,000 distinct CDR3 sequences, 46% of them present only once. Trimming took 2 bases from V and 7 from J, leaving 5 bases between them. The CDR3 spans 10 residues. The germline V gene encodes CDR1 SQVTM and CDR2 ANQGSEA. The study excluded patients with uncontrolled infection, other autoimmune disease, pregnancy or lactation.

This sequence originates from a young woman with Graves' hyperthyroidism. Material for sequencing was peripheral blood or thyroid tissue (not recorded which). The rearrangement uses TRBV29-1 and TRBJ2-5; no reliable D call. Written as DNA, the CDR3 is TGCAGCGTTGAAATAGGGACCCAGTACTTC. This codes for CSVEIGTQYF.